Listed below are T cell receptor beta chains from one sample, sequenced in a study of cytomegalovirus exposure and HLA in healthy donors. Method: immunoSEQ multiplex PCR; TCRdb's copy keeps in-frame clones and lacks some. The table records hundreds of thousands of clones, 60% to 80% of them present only once. Material: PBMCs. The receptors come from a male donor in good health and CMV-seronegative. CDR3s include the opening cysteine and the closing phenylalanine or tryptophan. D genes are given only for firm matches.

16	TRBJ1-5	TRBD1	TRBV18	TGTGCCAGCTCACCGGAACAGGGGGCAGGCAATCAGCCCCAGCATTTT	CASSPEQGAGNQPQHF
15	TRBJ2-3	-	TRBV6-5	TGTGCCAGCAGTTACTCAGACTACCACACAGATACGCAGTATTTT	CASSYSDYHTDTQYF
14	TRBJ2-7	TRBD1	TRBV5-4	TGTGCCAGCAGCTTCATGGACAGGGGCTACGAGCAGTACTTC	CASSFMDRGYEQYF
12	TRBJ1-1	-	TRBV27	TGTGCCACTAAACAGGGCATCGCTGAAGCTTTCTTT	CATKQGIAEAFF
15	TRBJ1-5	-	TRBV4-3	TGCGCCAGCAGCCAAGAGCCAGGGAGCAATCAGCCCCAGCATTTT	CASSQEPGSNQPQHF
16	TRBJ2-2	TRBD1	TRBV11-3	TGTGCCAGCAGCGCGGACAGGGCGGTGGACACCGGGGAGCTGTTTTTT	CASSADRAVDTGELFF
13	TRBJ2-1	-	TRBV28	TGTGCCAGCAGTCTCGGGGTCCCTGGGGAGCAGTTCTTC	CASSLGVPGEQFF
15	TRBJ2-7	-	TRBV15	TGTGCCACCAGCAGCGTGATGGACGGGGTCGGGGAGCAGTACTTC	CATSSVMDGVGEQYF
15	TRBJ2-1	-	TRBV29-1	TGCAGCGTCACGGTTCCGGGGTTTTCAATGAATGAGCAGTTCTTC	CSVTVPGFSMNEQFF
14	TRBJ2-7	TRBD1	TRBV5-1	TGCGCCAGCAGCTTGGCAGGGGGCTTCAACGAGCAGTACTTC	CASSLAGGFNEQYF